This entry describes one T cell receptor beta chain. This sample is part of a study of blood T cell repertoires in COVID-19. Study at large: The United States, Italy and Spain provided the acute and convalescent COVID-19 samples.

Clones were sequenced by immunoSEQ multiplex PCR, and TCRdb holds only the in-frame ones, with some missing. The repertoire holds 200,000 to 300,000 clones, with about nine tenths as singletons. This CDR3 has 15 residues. Looked up from germline, CDR1 is LGHDT and CDR2 is YNNKEL (reference sequence). V shed 1 base and J shed 7 bases, with 17 bases lying between them. This sequence was found in a man between 40 and 49 years old who had recovered from COVID-19. The specimen was peripheral blood. The rearrangement uses TRBV3-1 (or the pseudogene TRBV3-2) and TRBJ2-7, with D possibly being TRBD2 (6 bases). CDR3 loop: CASSQGIAVSGEQYF. CDR3 nucleotide sequence: TGTGCCAGCAGCCAAGGGATAGCGGTGTCGGGTGAGCAGTACTTC.